This T cell receptor (beta chain) was obtained from a study of control samples from healthy donors and cancer patients (TCRdb year 2020). V is pared back by 5 bases and J by 4 bases, with 17 bases lying between the germline termini. The CDR3 runs 15 amino acids, cysteine and phenylalanine included. Kept here is only the CDR3 DNA, which spans 45 bases and is read in frame from base 1. CDR1 SGHAT and CDR2 FQDESV are derived from the germline V gene (reference sequence). A word on this clone: Its antigen is currently not known. No much larger clone is present one base from it, and per-base qualities are unavailable.

Libraries were prepared through the immunoSEQ multiplex PCR assay. The source is immuneACCESS, and TCRdb retained only in-frame sequences with V and J called. Part of the clones is not carried over; for the studies checked, unresolved V genes explain less than half of this, and the remainder is unexplained. The sample table records about 110,000 clones; roughly 89% of these occur just once. The ten largest clonotypes hold around 17% of the sample. Specimen: blood. The receptor was isolated from a woman in her 50s in good health. This chain is built from TRBV11-1 and TRBJ1-2; matching of 5 bases hints at TRBD1 as the D gene. The DNA is TGTGCCAGCAGCCCCGCAGGGTTCCTCGTCTATGGCTACACCTTC. Its protein product is CASSPAGFLVYGYTF.